This T cell receptor beta chain was retrieved from a study of blood T cells in healthy people across ages. This clonotype was counted between two and nine times. CDR1 is SGHRS, CDR2 YFSETQ, per germline. Trimming stripped 0 bases from V and 0 bases from J, with 10 bases between. The CDR3 spans 17 residues. Combining a sample-barcoded 5' primer with a J-beta primer mix, a second PCR ran for roughly 7 to 12 cycles. TCRdb used MiXCR to reprocess the 5' RACE reads, holding one entry per CDR3 protein. This sample has about 280,000 distinct CDR3 sequences; 27% occur once, and the top ten carry about 30%. The sample, about 9.7 milliliters of peripheral blood, was drawn from each donor. Every sample gave at least 5 micrograms of total RNA when it was extracted.

This receptor was identified in a woman aged 70 to 79 in good health. This chain joins TRBV5-1 and TRBJ2-6, with a tentative D call TRBD1 (6 bases). Sequenced sample: blood. CDR3 sequence: CASSLVGADSGANVLTF. The CDR3 coding sequence is TGCGCCAGCAGCTTGGTGGGGGCAGACTCTGGGGCCAACGTCCTGACTTTC.